The 17 T cell receptor beta chains below come from one sample, sequenced in a study of neoadjuvant anti-PD-1 for oral cavity cancer. Using immunoSEQ multiplex PCR, the repertoire was profiled, and TCRdb retains in-frame clones only, with some absent. Among more than 10,000 clones, approximately 67% were seen once, and the ten largest hold approximately 2.8%. Time point specified: after neoadjuvant nivolumab, at surgical resection. The specimen was PBMCs, collected after nivolumab (anti-PD-1) treatment. The receptors here all came from a person aged 35-80 years with oral cavity squamous cell carcinoma.

This clone was picked up a small number of times. V usage is TRBV5-1 and J usage is TRBJ1-3; no firm D call. The V gene lost 0 bases and the J gene lost 0 bases, with 7 bases spanning the gap. This CDR3 has 15 residues. Germline V gene data show CDR1 as SGHRS and CDR2 as YFSETQ. The CDR3 here is CASSLAGGSGNTIYF. CDR3 bases: TGCGCCAGCAGCTTGGCCGGTGGCTCTGGAAACACCATATATTTT.

The chain combines TRBV5-4 with TRBJ1-2; 7 positions agree with TRBD1. Germline CDR1 is SGHNT and CDR2 is YYREEE (reference sequence). This CDR3 spans 14 amino acids. Trimming took 4 bases from V and 3 from J; bases not matched to a gene: 6. CDR3 in DNA: TGTGCCAGCAGCCTCGACAGGGTTGACTATGGCTACACCTTC. Amino acid sequence: CASSLDRVDYGYTF. The entire variable domain, with the rest obtained from reference TRBV5-4 and TRBJ1-2, is as follows: ETGVTQSPTHLIKTRGQQVTLRCSSQSGHNTVSWYQQALGQGPQFIFQYYREEENGRGNFPPRFSGLQFPNYSSELNVNALELDDSALYLCASSLDRVDYGYTFGSGTRLTVV.

The rearrangement links TRBV4-1 to TRBJ2-5; 11 bases map to TRBD2. Trimming at V came to 6 bases and at J to 0 bases, leaving 3 bases not matched to a gene. This CDR3 has 15 amino acids. Germline V gene lookup returns CDR1 MGHRA and CDR2 YSYEKL. In DNA form, the CDR3 reads TGCGCCAGCAGTCGACTAGCGGGATACCAAGAGACCCAGTACTTC. Amino acids: CASSRLAGYQETQYF.

The CDR3 DNA is TGTGCCAGCAAATCCTTGGTCGGCAATGAGCAGTTCTTC. Encoded protein: CASKSLVGNEQFF. This chain connects TRBV27 to TRBJ2-1, with D uncertain. Germline V CDR1 and CDR2: MNHEY, SMNVEV (reference sequence). The CDR3 length is 13 residues. The ends were cut back, 7 bases at V and 6 bases at J, with 13 bases in the middle.

This chain links TRBV6-5 with TRBJ2-3, with D possibly TRBD2 on 5 matching bases. The CDR3 has 15 amino acids. Trimming left V 2 bases short and J 3 bases short, with 12 bases between. The germline V gene has CDR1 MNHEY and CDR2 SVGAGI. This chain's CDR3 is CASSYGVLATDTQYF. Here the CDR3 DNA reads TGTGCCAGCAGTTACGGGGTGCTAGCAACAGATACGCAGTATTTT.

The chain has TRBV10-3 and TRBJ2-7; 7 nucleotides align to TRBD2. The CDR3 runs to 14 residues. The junction had 3 bases not matched to a gene; V was cut back by 0 bases and J by 4 bases. The germline V gene encodes CDR1 ENHRY and CDR2 SYGVKD. The CDR3 loop is CAISESAGVYEQYF. The CDR3 DNA is TGTGCCATCAGTGAGTCCGCGGGAGTGTACGAGCAGTACTTC.

This chain connects TRBV11-2 to TRBJ1-1, with D uncertain. Looked up from germline, CDR1 is SGHAT and CDR2 is FQNNGV. CDR3 length: 14 amino acids. Trimming removed 4 bases at V and 0 bases at J, with 9 bases between. CDR3 amino acids: CASSSQRVNTEAFF. Here the CDR3 DNA reads TGTGCCAGCAGCTCCCAGCGTGTGAACACTGAAGCTTTCTTT.

This chain joins TRBV19 and TRBJ1-1, with a weak D call TRBD1 (5 bases). V lost 6 bases, J lost 3 bases, and 11 bases lay in between. From germline, CDR1 is LNHDA and CDR2 SQIVND (reference sequence). The CDR3 contains 13 residues. In DNA, the CDR3 is TGTGCCAGTAGGAGGACAAAGGACACTGAAGCTTTCTTT. Translating gives CASRRTKDTEAFF.

The chain is built from TRBV11-1 and TRBJ2-7; 7 nucleotides align to TRBD1. The junction had 5 bases not matched to a gene; V was cut back by 0 bases and J by 6 bases. The CDR3 is made up of 14 amino acids. Germline V gene sequence: CDR1 SGHAT, CDR2 FQDESV (reference sequence). This CDR3 reads CASSLAGNRGEQYF. CDR3 nucleotides: TGTGCCAGCAGCTTAGCCGGGAACAGGGGCGAGCAGTACTTC. Combining the CDR3 with reference TRBV11-1 and TRBJ2-7 gives the whole variable domain EAEVAQSPRYKITEKSQAVAFWCDPISGHATLYWYRQILGQGPELLVQFQDESVVDDSQLPKDRFSAERLKGVDSTLKIQPAELGDSAMYLCASSLAGNRGEQYFGPGTRLTVT.

This chain links TRBV9 with TRBJ2-1; 7 bases match TRBD2. J was trimmed by 7 bases and V by 4 bases; bases with no gene match: 17. The germline V gene has CDR1 SGDLS and CDR2 YYNGEE. This CDR3 is 17 amino acids long. The CDR3 coding sequence is TGTGCCAGCAGCCCCCGTCAGAGGGCGGGAGAAGAGAATGAGCAGTTCTTC. It specifies CASSPRQRAGEENEQFF.

As DNA, the CDR3 is TGTGCCAGCAACACCGGCTACAATGAGCAGTTCTTC. Its translation: CASNTGYNEQFF. The J gene is TRBJ2-1, the V gene TRBV2; D uncertain. Trimming pared 7 bases from V and 3 bases from J, leaving 7 bases between. The CDR3 runs to 12 residues. Germline CDR1 SNHLY, CDR2 FYNNEI.

The rearrangement uses TRBV28 and TRBJ2-7; D gene uncertain. This CDR3 comprises 14 residues. Trimming cost V 8 bases and J 4 bases, with 18 bases left between them. CDR1 and CDR2 (germline): MDHEN, SYDVKM. The CDR3 reads CASPVPDDTYEQYF. The CDR3 DNA is TGTGCCAGCCCGGTCCCGGACGATACATACGAGCAGTACTTC.

This chain links TRBV7-2 with TRBJ2-1; D might be TRBD2 (5 bases). The V gene lost 5 bases and the J gene lost 6 bases, with 14 bases spanning the gap. Germline lookup yields CDR1 SGHTA and CDR2 FQGNSA. CDR3 length equals 14 residues. The chain's CDR3 is CASSPPLSVNEQFF. The CDR3 DNA is TGTGCCAGCAGCCCGCCCCTTAGCGTCAATGAGCAGTTCTTC. The full variable domain, completed using reference TRBV7-2 and TRBJ2-1, is GAGVSQSPSNKVTEKGKDVELRCDPISGHTALYWYRQSLGQGLEFLIYFQGNSAPDKSGLPSDRFSAERTGGSVSTLTIQRTQQEDSAVYLCASSPPLSVNEQFFGPGTRLTVL.

The V and J genes are TRBV30 and TRBJ2-2, with 7 nucleotides matching TRBD1. V gave up 3 bases and J gave up 4 bases; unmatched junction bases: 5. The CDR3 has 14 residues. Germline CDR1 and CDR2: GTSNPN and SVGIG (reference sequence). The CDR3: CAWSGDRATGELFF. The CDR3 region has the DNA TGTGCCTGGAGCGGAGACAGGGCCACCGGGGAGCTGTTTTTT. Using reference TRBV30 and TRBJ2-2 for the parts outside the CDR3, the full variable domain is SQTIHQWPATLVQPVGSPLSLECTVEGTSNPNLYWYRQAAGRGLQLLFYSVGIGQISSEVPQNLSASRPQDRQFILSSKKLLLSDSGFYLCAWSGDRATGELFFGEGSRLTVL.

This chain uses TRBV6-6 with TRBJ1-1; unclear D gene. The CDR3 is 13 residues long. V lost 8 bases to trimming and J lost 0 bases, with 10 bases between them. Germline values: CDR1 MNHNY, CDR2 SVGAGI (reference sequence). The CDR3 nucleotides are TGTGCCAGCGTTAGGGTAATGAACACTGAAGCTTTCTTT. Translation gives CASVRVMNTEAFF.

The chain recombines TRBV19 with TRBJ1-4; weak D call: TRBD1 (5 bases). There are 16 residues in the CDR3. CDR1 and CDR2 (germline): LNHDA, SQIVND (reference sequence). V was clipped by 3 bases and J by 4 bases, with 15 bases between them. CDR3 nucleotide sequence: TGTGCCAGTAGTATCGGCGTGGGGCGGATTAATGAAAAACTGTTTTTT. Its protein is CASSIGVGRINEKLFF. The entire variable domain, with the rest obtained from reference TRBV19 and TRBJ1-4, is as follows: DGGITQSPKYLFRKEGQNVTLSCEQNLNHDAMYWYRQDPGQGLRLIYYSQIVNDFQKGDIAEGYSVSREKKESFPLTVTSAQKNPTAFYLCASSIGVGRINEKLFFGSGTQLSVL.

The chain joins TRBV30 to TRBJ1-1; 8 bases line up with TRBD1. The V segment lost 1 base and the J segment 6 bases; nucleotides outside the gene matches: 1. Germline V gene lookup returns CDR1 GTSNPN and CDR2 SVGIG (reference sequence). The CDR3 spans 12 residues. DNA of the CDR3: TGTGCCTGGAGTGGGGGACAGGCTGAAGCTTTCTTT. Its protein product is CAWSGGQAEAFF. Full variable domain (rest looked up from reference TRBV30 and TRBJ1-1): SQTIHQWPATLVQPVGSPLSLECTVEGTSNPNLYWYRQAAGRGLQLLFYSVGIGQISSEVPQNLSASRPQDRQFILSSKKLLLSDSGFYLCAWSGGQAEAFFGQGTRLTVV.